Following are 20 T cell receptor beta chains from one sample sequenced in a study of blood T cell repertoires in COVID-19. Clones were sequenced by immunoSEQ multiplex PCR, and TCRdb holds only the in-frame ones, with some missing. The table has hundreds of thousands of clones, 70% to 85% seen once. The sample taken for sequencing was peripheral blood. These receptors came from a woman older than 75 with active or convalescent COVID-19.

This clone was observed a single time. The chain combines TRBV2 with TRBJ1-3; D is unresolved. Per germline, CDR1 SNHLY and CDR2 FYNNEI. Trimming removed 1 base from V and 3 bases from J, with 10 bases in between. The CDR3 totals 15 residues. CDR3 nucleotides: TGTGCCAGCAGTGAAGGGCACATTGGTGGAAACACCATATATTTT. Residues: CASSEGHIGGNTIYF. Using reference TRBV2 and TRBJ1-3 for the parts outside the CDR3, the full variable domain is EPEVTQTPSHQVTQMGQEVILRCVPISNHLYFYWYRQILGQKVEFLVSFYNNEISEKSEIFDDQFSVERPDGSNFTLKIRSTKLEDSAMYFCASSEGHIGGNTIYFGEGSWLTVV.

This clone is a singleton in its sample. This chain connects TRBV7-9 to TRBJ1-4; 9 bases line up with TRBD1. V gave up 5 bases and J gave up 7 bases; unmatched junction bases: 11. From germline, CDR1 is SEHNR and CDR2 FQNEAQ (reference sequence). CDR3 length equals 16 residues. CDR3 DNA sequence: TGTGCCAGCAGCACCTCACAGGGGGCTTTTGCTGAAAAACTGTTTTTT. Translation: CASSTSQGAFAEKLFF. The complete variable domain, with remaining parts taken from reference TRBV7-9 and TRBJ1-4, reads DTGVSQNPRHKITKRGQNVTFRCDPISEHNRLYWYRQTLGQGPEFLTYFQNEAQLEKSRLLSDRFSAERPKGSFSTLEIQRTEQGDSAMYLCASSTSQGAFAEKLFFGSGTQLSVL.

The V and J genes are TRBV19 and TRBJ1-5; unclear D gene. The CDR3 length is 15 residues. Germline CDR1 and CDR2: LNHDA and SQIVND (reference sequence). With 3 bases removed from V and 6 bases from J, the gap between germline ends came to 15 bases. CDR3 DNA: TGTGCCAGTAGTATGATTGGCAACCGAGGTCAGCCCCAGCATTTT. It yields the protein CASSMIGNRGQPQHF.

A single count supports this clone. This sequence joins TRBV28 and TRBJ1-1; TRBD1 is a possible D gene (5 bases). Trimming removed 6 bases at V and 0 bases at J, with 20 bases between. Germline V gene sequence: CDR1 MDHEN, CDR2 SYDVKM. The CDR3 consists of 17 residues. This CDR3 reads CASSNRQRTRLNTEAFF. CDR3 DNA sequence: TGTGCCAGCAGCAACCGACAGAGGACACGTCTGAACACTGAAGCTTTCTTT.

This rearrangement joins TRBV2 to TRBJ2-1; D gene ambiguous. The ends were cut back, 8 bases at V and 1 base at J, with 9 bases in the middle. The germline CDR1 and CDR2 sequences are SNHLY and FYNNEI. CDR3 length: 13 amino acids. The CDR3 nucleotides are TGTGCCAGCGTTATCGGTTCCTACAATGAGCAGTTCTTC. Residues: CASVIGSYNEQFF.

In its sample, this clone was seen once. V gene TRBV27 combines with J gene TRBJ1-5, with a possible D match to TRBD1 (6 bases). The CDR3 contains 15 residues. V lost 6 bases to trimming and J lost 0 bases, with 12 bases between them. From germline, CDR1 is MNHEY and CDR2 SMNVEV (reference sequence). The CDR3 bases are TGTGCCAGCAGGGACAGTTTCTATAGCAATCAGCCCCAGCATTTT. This translates into CASRDSFYSNQPQHF.

This rearrangement joins TRBV5-1 to TRBJ2-3, with 9 bases identical to TRBD2. With 6 bases clipped from V and 3 bases from J, the junction kept 5 bases outside the gene matches. The CDR3 sequence is 14 residues long. Germline V gene data show CDR1 as SGHRS and CDR2 as YFSETQ. The CDR3 DNA reads TGCGCCAGCACCGCGGGGGGGCCTACAGATACGCAGTATTTT. This gives the protein CASTAGGPTDTQYF.

The V gene is TRBV10-3, the J gene TRBJ2-7, with 8 bases that match TRBD2. Germline V lookup: CDR1 ENHRY, CDR2 SYGVKD. The J segment lost 3 bases and the V segment lost 0 bases, leaving 4 bases of the junction unmatched. CDR3 length: 15 residues. The DNA of the CDR3 is TGTGCCATCAGTGAGTCTACTAGCGGTAACTACGAGCAGTACTTC. This translates into CAISESTSGNYEQYF.

This chain links TRBV9 with TRBJ1-1; D perhaps matches TRBD1 (6 bases). This CDR3 is 15 amino acids long. Germline V CDR1 and CDR2: SGDLS, YYNGEE. Between the trimmed V and J ends, which lost 6 bases and 8 bases, there was a span of 23 bases. The CDR3 sequence is CASTITPGQLLEAFF. DNA for the CDR3: TGTGCCAGCACCATTACCCCCGGACAGCTCCTCGAAGCTTTCTTT.

J is TRBJ2-5 and V is TRBV28; 7 nucleotides match TRBD1. The germline V gene encodes CDR1 MDHEN and CDR2 SYDVKM. The CDR3 extends over 15 amino acids. The ends lost 2 bases at V and 1 base at J; junction bases unmatched: 4. The CDR3 loop is CASSLHGTVQETQYF. Here the CDR3 DNA reads TGTGCCAGCAGTTTACACGGGACAGTCCAAGAGACCCAGTACTTC.

The chain couples TRBV18 to TRBJ2-1; 9 nucleotides match TRBD1. With 1 base clipped from V and 6 bases from J, the junction kept 4 bases outside the gene matches. Germline assignment: CDR1 KGHSH and CDR2 LQKENI. This CDR3 has 15 residues. The CDR3 region has the DNA TGTGCCAGCTCACCACAGGACAGGGGCCTCAATGAGCAGTTCTTC. It encodes CASSPQDRGLNEQFF.

The V and J genes are TRBV15 and TRBJ2-7; 8 bases align to TRBD1. V dropped 2 bases and J dropped 5; count of bases not matched to a gene: 8. From germline, CDR1 is LNHNV and CDR2 YYDKDF (reference sequence). The CDR3 has 15 amino acids. CDR3 sequence reads: CATSRNTGGWDEQYF. CDR3 in DNA: TGTGCCACCAGCAGAAATACAGGGGGATGGGACGAGCAGTACTTC.

This clone has just a few counts. The chain has TRBV5-1 and TRBJ2-2; 7 nucleotides match TRBD1. The CDR3 runs 13 residues. Per the germline V gene, CDR1 is SGHRS and CDR2 is YFSETQ. Trimming at V came to 4 bases and at J to 5 bases, leaving 2 bases not matched to a gene. CDR3: CASSTTGTGELFF. The CDR3, as DNA: TGCGCCAGCAGCACGACAGGGACCGGGGAGCTGTTTTTT.

Here the CDR3 DNA reads TGTGCCAGCAGCCAAGGGACTAGCGCCCGCTCCTACGAGCAGTACTTC. Translating it yields CASSQGTSARSYEQYF. V is TRBV3-1 (or the pseudogene TRBV3-2) and J is TRBJ2-7; 9 bases align to TRBD2. With V trimmed by 1 base and J by 0 bases, 4 bases remained unmatched. This CDR3 is built from 16 residues. Per germline, CDR1 LGHDT and CDR2 YNNKEL (reference sequence).

J is TRBJ2-1 and V is TRBV10-3, with 11 bases identical to TRBD2. Trimming removed 0 bases from V and 9 bases from J; junction bases left unmatched: 4. The CDR3 sequence is 15 residues long. From germline, CDR1 is ENHRY and CDR2 SYGVKD. The CDR3 DNA follows: TGTGCCATCAGTGAGTCGACTAGCGGGGTAGGTGAGCAGTTCTTC. Translating gives CAISESTSGVGEQFF.

The chain is built from TRBV5-8 and TRBJ2-6, with D unresolved. Trimming removed 0 bases at V and 0 bases at J, with 4 bases between. The CDR3 covers 15 residues. The germline gives CDR1 SGHTS, CDR2 YDEGEE. CDR3 coding DNA: TGTGCCAGCAGCTTGGACTTCTCTGGGGCCAACGTCCTGACTTTC. Encoded protein: CASSLDFSGANVLTF.

This clone came up a few times. The rearrangement joins TRBV28 to TRBJ1-3, with a possible D match to TRBD1 (5 bases). Trimming took off 6 bases at V and 4 bases at J, with 13 bases between the two ends. Germline V lookup: CDR1 MDHEN, CDR2 SYDVKM. The CDR3 extends over 14 amino acids. The CDR3 nucleotides are TGTGCCAGCAGCTCTACGGGACTCGGAAACACCATATATTTT. It yields the protein CASSSTGLGNTIYF.

The chain employs TRBV3-1 (or the pseudogene TRBV3-2) and TRBJ1-1, with D possibly matching TRBD1 (5 bases). V shed 2 bases and J shed 0 bases, with 7 bases lying between them. The CDR3 length is 14 residues. The germline V gene encodes CDR1 LGHDT and CDR2 YNNKEL (reference sequence). CDR3: CASSQTQVNTEAFF. The DNA for the CDR3 is TGTGCCAGCAGCCAAACACAGGTGAACACTGAAGCTTTCTTT.

This clone showed up just a few times. The chain recombines TRBV7-2 with TRBJ1-5; 10 bases match TRBD1. The length of the CDR3 is 15 residues. Losses at the gene ends were 5 bases for V and 2 bases for J; bases not matched to a gene: 3. Germline V CDR1 and CDR2: SGHTA, FQGNSA. The DNA of the CDR3 is TGTGCCAGCAGCCTCGGGACAGGGGGCAATCAGCCCCAGCATTTT. Protein product: CASSLGTGGNQPQHF.

This sequence joins TRBV13 and TRBJ1-2; no reliable D call. Germline V gene lookup returns CDR1 PRHDT and CDR2 FYEKMQ (reference sequence). The CDR3 spans 14 residues. Trimming shortened V by 7 bases and J by 1 base, and 13 bases separated the two germline ends. Written as DNA, the CDR3 is TGTGCCAGCATACGGGGAAAAGTTAACTATGGCTACACCTTC. It is translated as CASIRGKVNYGYTF.